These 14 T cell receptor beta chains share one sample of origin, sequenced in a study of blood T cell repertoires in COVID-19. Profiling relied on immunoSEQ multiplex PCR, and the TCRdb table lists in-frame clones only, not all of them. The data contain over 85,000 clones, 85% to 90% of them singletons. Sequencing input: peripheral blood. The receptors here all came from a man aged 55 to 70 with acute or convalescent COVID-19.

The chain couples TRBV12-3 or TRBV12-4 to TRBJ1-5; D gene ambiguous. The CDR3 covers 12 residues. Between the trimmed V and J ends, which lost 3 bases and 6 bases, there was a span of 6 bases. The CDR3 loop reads CASSFPGQPQHF. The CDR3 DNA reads TGTGCCAGCAGTTTCCCCGGTCAGCCCCAGCATTTT.

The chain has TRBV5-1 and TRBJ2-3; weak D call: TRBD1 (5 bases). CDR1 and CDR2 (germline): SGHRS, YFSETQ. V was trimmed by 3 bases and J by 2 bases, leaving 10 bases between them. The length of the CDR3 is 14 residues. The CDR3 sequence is CASSSDRPTDTQYF. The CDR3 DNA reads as TGCGCCAGCAGCTCCGACAGACCCACAGATACGCAGTATTTT.

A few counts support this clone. The CDR3 sequence is CASSGGQGAVGETQYF. The CDR3 coding sequence is TGTGCCAGCAGTGGAGGACAGGGGGCGGTGGGTGAGACCCAGTACTTC. This chain uses TRBV2 with TRBJ2-5, with TRBD1 matching over 11 bases. Germline values: CDR1 SNHLY, CDR2 FYNNEI. V trimming: 4 bases; J trimming: 5 bases; junction bases outside the gene matches: 9. CDR3 size: 16 residues.

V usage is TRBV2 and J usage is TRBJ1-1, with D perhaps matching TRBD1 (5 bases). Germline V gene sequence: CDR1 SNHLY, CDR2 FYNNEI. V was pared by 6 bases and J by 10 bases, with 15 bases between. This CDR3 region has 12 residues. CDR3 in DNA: TGTGCCAGCAGCGACGGGGGGGGGAGAGCTTTCTTT. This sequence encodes CASSDGGGRAFF.

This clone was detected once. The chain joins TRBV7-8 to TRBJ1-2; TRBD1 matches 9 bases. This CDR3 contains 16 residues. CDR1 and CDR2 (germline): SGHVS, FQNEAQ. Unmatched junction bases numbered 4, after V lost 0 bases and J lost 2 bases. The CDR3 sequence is CASSLAGQGGNYGYTF. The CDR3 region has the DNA TGTGCCAGCAGCTTAGCGGGACAGGGAGGGAACTATGGCTACACCTTC.

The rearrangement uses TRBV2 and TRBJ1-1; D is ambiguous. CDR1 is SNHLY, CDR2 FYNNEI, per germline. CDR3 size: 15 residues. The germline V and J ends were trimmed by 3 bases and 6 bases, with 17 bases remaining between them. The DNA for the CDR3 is TGTGCCAGCAGTGACTCGCTGCGGCAATTCGCTGAAGCTTTCTTT. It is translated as CASSDSLRQFAEAFF.

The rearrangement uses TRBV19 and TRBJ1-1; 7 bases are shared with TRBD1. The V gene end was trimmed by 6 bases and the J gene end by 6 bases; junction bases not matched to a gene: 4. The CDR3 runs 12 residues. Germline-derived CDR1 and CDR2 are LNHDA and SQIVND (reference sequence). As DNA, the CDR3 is TGTGCCAGTAGCAGGGGGATGGCTGAAGCTTTCTTT. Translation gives CASSRGMAEAFF.

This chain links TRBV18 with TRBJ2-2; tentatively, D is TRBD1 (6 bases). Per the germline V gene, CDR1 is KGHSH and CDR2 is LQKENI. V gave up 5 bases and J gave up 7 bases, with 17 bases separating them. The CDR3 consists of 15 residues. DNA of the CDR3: TGTGCCAGCTCAACGCAGACAGGCTCTCACGGGGAGCTGTTTTTT. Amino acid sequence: CASSTQTGSHGELFF. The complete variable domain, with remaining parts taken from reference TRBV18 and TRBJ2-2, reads NAGVMQNPRHLVRRRGQEARLRCSPMKGHSHVYWYRQLPEEGLKFMVYLQKENIIDESGMPKERFSAEFPKEGPSILRIQQVVRGDSAAYFCASSTQTGSHGELFFGEGSRLTVL.

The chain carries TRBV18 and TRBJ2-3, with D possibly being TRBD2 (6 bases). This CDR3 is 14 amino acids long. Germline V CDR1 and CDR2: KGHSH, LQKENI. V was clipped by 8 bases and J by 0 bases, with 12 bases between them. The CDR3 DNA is TGTGCCAGCGCGCGAGGAGGGAGCACAGATACGCAGTATTTT. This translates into CASARGGSTDTQYF.

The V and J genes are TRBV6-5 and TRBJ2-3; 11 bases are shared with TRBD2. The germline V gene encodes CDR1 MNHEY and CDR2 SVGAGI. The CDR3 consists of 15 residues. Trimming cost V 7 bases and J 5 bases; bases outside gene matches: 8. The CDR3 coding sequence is TGTGCCAGCATGTGGATAGCGGGAGGGGAAGATACGCAGTATTTT. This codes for CASMWIAGGEDTQYF.

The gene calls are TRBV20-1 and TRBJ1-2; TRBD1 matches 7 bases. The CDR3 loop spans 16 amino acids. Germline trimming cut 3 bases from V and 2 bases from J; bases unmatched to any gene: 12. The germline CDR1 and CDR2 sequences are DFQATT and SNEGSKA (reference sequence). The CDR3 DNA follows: TGCAGTGCTAGTTACAGGGGCAGCCTGACCAACTATGGCTACACCTTC. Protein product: CSASYRGSLTNYGYTF.

The CDR3 loop is CASSQGLGAFEKLFF. CDR3 DNA sequence: TGTGCCAGCAGCCAAGGCCTGGGGGCATTTGAAAAACTGTTTTTT. The chain employs TRBV14 and TRBJ1-4; D may be TRBD1 (6 bases). Trimming cost V 1 base and J 7 bases, with 13 bases left between them. Germline V gene sequence: CDR1 SGHDN, CDR2 FVKESK. The CDR3 totals 15 residues.

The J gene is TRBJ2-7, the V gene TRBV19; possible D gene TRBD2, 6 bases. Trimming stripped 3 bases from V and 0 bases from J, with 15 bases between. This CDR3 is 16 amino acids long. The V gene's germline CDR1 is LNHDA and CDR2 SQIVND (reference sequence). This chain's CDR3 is CASSISVFSGSYEQYF. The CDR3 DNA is TGTGCCAGTAGTATCTCCGTGTTTAGCGGCTCCTACGAGCAGTACTTC.

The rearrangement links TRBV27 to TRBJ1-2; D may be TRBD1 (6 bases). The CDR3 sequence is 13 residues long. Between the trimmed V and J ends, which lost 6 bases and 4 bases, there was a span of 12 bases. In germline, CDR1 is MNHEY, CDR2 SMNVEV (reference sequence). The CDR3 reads CASSPTGSYGYTF. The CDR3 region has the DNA TGTGCCAGCAGCCCCACAGGGAGCTATGGCTACACCTTC.